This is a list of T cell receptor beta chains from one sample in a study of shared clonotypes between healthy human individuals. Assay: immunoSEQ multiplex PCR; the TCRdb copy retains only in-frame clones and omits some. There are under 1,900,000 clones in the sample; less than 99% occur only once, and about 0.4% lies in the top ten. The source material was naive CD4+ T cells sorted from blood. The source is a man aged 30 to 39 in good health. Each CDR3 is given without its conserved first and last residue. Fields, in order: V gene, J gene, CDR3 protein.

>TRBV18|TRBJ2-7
ASSLSPGVSSYEQY
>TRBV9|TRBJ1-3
ASSDGQGADTIY
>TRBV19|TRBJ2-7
ASSSWDRPSAYEQY
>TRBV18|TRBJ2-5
ASSPGAGDRETQY
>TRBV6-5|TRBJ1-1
ASSEQGTAF
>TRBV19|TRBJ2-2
ASSLGLSGNTGELF
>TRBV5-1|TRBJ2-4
ASSLTFDRVVENIQY
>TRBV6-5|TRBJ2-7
ASSYGAGVTYEQY
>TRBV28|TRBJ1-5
ASSWGSIVSNQPQH
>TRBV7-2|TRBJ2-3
ASSMDRGLSDTQY
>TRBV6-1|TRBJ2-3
ASSELAGGGYPDTQY
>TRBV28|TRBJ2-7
ASSPMSGVRQVSYEQY
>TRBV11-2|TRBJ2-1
ASSSLGGRSFPYNEQF
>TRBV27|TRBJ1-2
ASSSTRPTDYGYT
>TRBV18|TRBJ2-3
ASSPPAAGGPQGPLLVSTDTQY
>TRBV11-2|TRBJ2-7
ASSSPAQEHYEQY
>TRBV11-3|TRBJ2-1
ASSLEVGVQGEQF
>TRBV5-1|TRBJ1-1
ASSTGPGPEAF
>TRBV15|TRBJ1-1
ATSRGLGPGGMNTEAF
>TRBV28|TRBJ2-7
ASSFLAGAYEQY
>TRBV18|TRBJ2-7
ASSPRQTYEQY
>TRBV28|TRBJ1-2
ASSIGQGRFYGYT
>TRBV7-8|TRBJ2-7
ASSWGTSGSRSYEQY
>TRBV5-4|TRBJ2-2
ASSLDGSSGAANTGELF
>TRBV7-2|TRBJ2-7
ASSFRVPYEQY
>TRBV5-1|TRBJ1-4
ASSLGHLDGDEKLF
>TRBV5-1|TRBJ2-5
ASSLFGETQY
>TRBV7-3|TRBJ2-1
ASSSTSGRVGYNEQF
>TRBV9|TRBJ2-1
ASSAPFSGVEYNEQF
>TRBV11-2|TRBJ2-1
ASSLVRTFDEQF
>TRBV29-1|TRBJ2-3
SVQGLVLGGTDTQY
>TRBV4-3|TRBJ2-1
ASSQEGLTEQF
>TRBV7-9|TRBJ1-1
ASSIEMGAF
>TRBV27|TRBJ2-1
ASSFRDFRNEQF
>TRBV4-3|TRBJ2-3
ASSQDLQGTADTQY
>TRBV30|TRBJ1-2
AWGSGGYT
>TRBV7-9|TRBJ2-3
ASSLGQPWATQY
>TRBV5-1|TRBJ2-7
ASSTSGRSSYEQY
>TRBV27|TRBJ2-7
ASSPGLATYEQY
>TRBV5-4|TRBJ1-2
ASSYRGENYGYT
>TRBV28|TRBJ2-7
ASNAFSSYEQY
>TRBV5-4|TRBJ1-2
ASSEGQGANYGYT
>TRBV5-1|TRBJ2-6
ASLSPGANVLT
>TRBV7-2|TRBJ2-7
ASSSAFYEQY
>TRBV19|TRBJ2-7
ASSNLAVSYEQY
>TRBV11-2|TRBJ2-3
ASSLVGGLSTDTQY